The present TCR beta chain was sequenced within a study of T cell responses to AZD1222 COVID-19 vaccine. Produced via immunoSEQ multiplex PCR; TCRdb's table is partial and in-frame only. This sample has about 120,000 clones, with approximately 90% found just once. V lost 5 bases to trimming and J lost 2 bases, with 15 bases between them. From germline, CDR1 is KGHSH and CDR2 LQKENI. The CDR3 runs to 16 residues. This receptor was identified in an adult who received the AZD1222 COVID-19 vaccine. This chain joins TRBV18 and TRBJ1-4; a possible D gene is TRBD1 (6 bases). The sample consisted of peripheral blood, taken 28 days after the second AZD1222 dose. The CDR3 bases are TGTGCCAGCTCAGATAATGGGGGCGGCACTAATGAAAAACTGTTTTTT. Translated, it gives CASSDNGGGTNEKLFF.